The following is a T cell receptor beta chain sequence with its context. Germline-derived CDR1 and CDR2 are MDHEN and SYDVKM. The CDR3 consists of 12 residues. Trimming pared 0 bases from V and 6 bases from J, leaving 3 bases between. Assay: immunoSEQ multiplex PCR; the TCRdb copy retains only in-frame clones and omits some. This table has more than 2,500 clones, about 60% appearing once. The sample originates from a study of tumor-infiltrating lymphocytes in localized non-small cell lung cancer. The sample comprised uninvolved lung tissue not adjacent to the tumor. This TCR came from a human donor with non-small cell lung cancer. The chain has TRBV28 and TRBJ2-1; no clear D. The CDR3 coding sequence is TGTGCCAGCAGTTTATGGGCCAATGAGCAGTTCTTC. Protein sequence: CASSLWANEQFF.